These T cell receptor beta chains were read from a single sample in a study of blood T cells in healthy people across ages. A single record per CDR3 protein comes from TCRdb applying MiXCR to the 5' RACE reads. The profile covers 730,000 or so distinct CDR3 sequences, with around 38% appearing a single time and about 30% taken by the ten largest. The sample taken for sequencing was blood. These receptors were collected from a man older than 75 in good health. Both conserved end residues are part of each CDR3. The order of the fields is clone size, J gene, V gene, CDR3 protein. A clone size is listed for some rows: how often the clone was seen (once, few, many), or a class if it is expanded.

clone size: few; J gene: TRBJ2-5; V gene: TRBV6-2/TRBV6-3; CDR3 protein: CASSYLENPQETQYF
clone size: NA; J gene: TRBJ2-1; V gene: TRBV27; CDR3 protein: CASNSQSPAGVGDEQFF
clone size: many; J gene: TRBJ2-1; V gene: TRBV6-4; CDR3 protein: CASSEQSGSSYNEQFF
clone size: NA; J gene: TRBJ1-2; V gene: TRBV2; CDR3 protein: CASSGDRTGGYTF
clone size: NA; J gene: TRBJ2-2; V gene: TRBV11-1; CDR3 protein: CASSLVPPGELFF
clone size: few; J gene: TRBJ2-4; V gene: TRBV6-1; CDR3 protein: CASRGQGGENIQYF
clone size: many; J gene: TRBJ1-2; V gene: TRBV6-6; CDR3 protein: CASSSGRFYGYTF
clone size: NA; J gene: TRBJ1-5; V gene: TRBV7-2; CDR3 protein: CASSDPGTGFNQPRHF
clone size: NA; J gene: TRBJ2-2; V gene: TRBV5-6; CDR3 protein: CASSWTGVSTGELFF
clone size: NA; J gene: TRBJ2-1; V gene: TRBV7-8; CDR3 protein: CASSFKIAGGGNGQFF
clone size: NA; J gene: TRBJ1-1; V gene: TRBV20-1; CDR3 protein: CSAVRGRTEAFF
clone size: NA; J gene: TRBJ2-1; V gene: TRBV28; CDR3 protein: CASSTVAGGPYNEQFF
clone size: NA; J gene: TRBJ2-1; V gene: TRBV6-1; CDR3 protein: CASSEFGGGPRNEQFF
clone size: NA; J gene: TRBJ2-3; V gene: TRBV24-1; CDR3 protein: CATSDPIVTSGSTDTQYF
clone size: once; J gene: NA; V gene: TRBV12-3/TRBV12-4; CDR3 protein: CASSSRHNEQYF
clone size: many; J gene: TRBJ2-3; V gene: TRBV10-3; CDR3 protein: CATGQTSGGTDTQYF
clone size: NA; J gene: TRBJ2-5; V gene: TRBV6-1; CDR3 protein: CASRDTQGAHETQYF
clone size: few; J gene: TRBJ2-4; V gene: TRBV28; CDR3 protein: CASSHRDGKNIQYF
clone size: NA; J gene: TRBJ2-7; V gene: TRBV12-2; CDR3 protein: CASRLAVGLGSYEQYF
clone size: NA; J gene: TRBJ2-7; V gene: TRBV11-2; CDR3 protein: CASSFAGQGFEQYF
clone size: NA; J gene: TRBJ2-1; V gene: TRBV4-2; CDR3 protein: CASSQIGTRPYNEQFF
clone size: NA; J gene: TRBJ2-3; V gene: TRBV27; CDR3 protein: CASSGTGTSGTDTQYF
clone size: few; J gene: TRBJ2-2; V gene: TRBV11-1; CDR3 protein: CASSSDRSNTGELFF
clone size: few; J gene: TRBJ1-2; V gene: TRBV28; CDR3 protein: CASSPLSMDYGYTF
clone size: NA; J gene: TRBJ2-1; V gene: TRBV11-2; CDR3 protein: CASSDRLAGEETQFF
clone size: NA; J gene: NA; V gene: TRBV7-2; CDR3 protein: CASSFVSGGAPFLNVQFF
clone size: NA; J gene: TRBJ1-2; V gene: TRBV6-5; CDR3 protein: CASRPPGTDHLFGYTF
clone size: few; J gene: TRBJ2-2; V gene: TRBV12-3/TRBV12-4; CDR3 protein: CASSFGGNTGELFF
clone size: few; J gene: TRBJ2-7; V gene: TRBV5-1; CDR3 protein: CASTMQTSDNEQYF
clone size: few; J gene: TRBJ2-1; V gene: TRBV5-6; CDR3 protein: CASSFGDSSIAEQFF
clone size: few; J gene: TRBJ1-4; V gene: TRBV28; CDR3 protein: CASRPGTGPLNEKLFF
clone size: few; J gene: NA; V gene: TRBV6-1; CDR3 protein: CASRQASRETQYF
clone size: NA; J gene: TRBJ2-5; V gene: TRBV7-2; CDR3 protein: CASNTQSQGYQETQYF
clone size: NA; J gene: TRBJ2-3; V gene: TRBV11-2; CDR3 protein: CASSSYGVTDTQYF
clone size: few; J gene: TRBJ2-5; V gene: TRBV20-1; CDR3 protein: CSARESGPQETQYF
clone size: NA; J gene: NA; V gene: TRBV6-2/TRBV6-3; CDR3 protein: CASSYSKTGSETQYF
clone size: few; J gene: TRBJ2-7; V gene: TRBV12-3/TRBV12-4; CDR3 protein: CASSPTLGGGAYEQYF
clone size: NA; J gene: TRBJ2-1; V gene: TRBV20-1; CDR3 protein: CSARPPVRQEYNEQFF
clone size: NA; J gene: TRBJ1-6; V gene: TRBV5-1; CDR3 protein: CASSLGTVRDSPLHF
clone size: NA; J gene: TRBJ2-5; V gene: TRBV5-4; CDR3 protein: CASSSRRAGETQYF
clone size: NA; J gene: TRBJ2-4; V gene: TRBV20-1; CDR3 protein: CSARDGWDREYF
clone size: NA; J gene: TRBJ2-4; V gene: TRBV9; CDR3 protein: CASSVDGGASIQYF
clone size: NA; J gene: TRBJ2-7; V gene: TRBV11-2; CDR3 protein: CASSPRALLPYEQYF
clone size: few; J gene: TRBJ2-5; V gene: TRBV25-1; CDR3 protein: CASSMNGASGIQETQYF
clone size: NA; J gene: TRBJ2-3; V gene: TRBV20-1; CDR3 protein: CSARVSGGALSDTQYF
clone size: NA; J gene: TRBJ1-6; V gene: TRBV4-3; CDR3 protein: CASSQTKGRYNSPLHF
clone size: few; J gene: TRBJ2-1; V gene: TRBV20-1; CDR3 protein: CSARSASGRFGEQFF
clone size: NA; J gene: TRBJ2-2; V gene: TRBV3-1; CDR3 protein: CASSRGGLVGTGELFF
clone size: few; J gene: NA; V gene: TRBV18; CDR3 protein: CASSPPQGLAGATYEQYF
clone size: NA; J gene: TRBJ1-5; V gene: TRBV6-2/TRBV6-3; CDR3 protein: CASSYRGHSQPQHF
clone size: few; J gene: TRBJ2-5; V gene: TRBV20-1; CDR3 protein: CSARDLVERLYGETQYF
clone size: NA; J gene: TRBJ1-2; V gene: TRBV7-9; CDR3 protein: CASSLDTDGRYGYTF
clone size: NA; J gene: TRBJ2-1; V gene: TRBV9; CDR3 protein: CASSVGSGFTDTQFF
clone size: few; J gene: TRBJ2-4; V gene: TRBV6-5; CDR3 protein: CASSPGLAVAKNIQYF